One T cell receptor (beta chain) is described in this entry. Its antigen remains unidentified. The data belong to a study of long-term antiretroviral therapy in people with HIV. General study results and limits: Clonal expansions arising prior to ART prevailed in the repertoire at every time point.

The germline gives CDR1 SEHNR, CDR2 FQNEAQ (reference sequence). The CDR3 consists of 16 residues. Trimming removed 3 bases at V and 3 bases at J, with 14 bases between. One or more pre-ART and two or more post-ART PBMC samples were available from each donor. Sequencing used immunoSEQ v3.0 at survey level. For each individual sample, sequencing targeted 40,000-50,000 T-cell genomes. Clones were sequenced by immunoSEQ multiplex PCR, and TCRdb holds only the in-frame ones, with some missing. Of about 16,000 clones listed, 75% to 85% are singletons. The TCR was taken from a man aged 35-49 years with HIV. V and J are TRBV7-9 and TRBJ2-2, with D perhaps matching TRBD2 (5 bases). Sequencing used unsorted PBMCs, obtained 2.1 years after starting antiretroviral therapy. DNA of the CDR3: TGTGCCAGCAGCTTTGGTCCACTCGGGGACACCGGGGAGCTGTTTTTT. It specifies CASSFGPLGDTGELFF.